The 30 T cell receptor beta chains in this list originate from one sample, sequenced in a study of fetal regulatory T cell absence and autoimmunity. Assay used: immunoSEQ multiplex PCR; TCRdb lists only in-frame clones, some missing. The table shows around 100,000 clones, with approximately 75% occurring only once. Specimen: pancreas tissue. The receptor set was obtained from a male donor with IPEX syndrome.

V and J are TRBV5-4 and TRBJ1-2, with 8 bases identical to TRBD1. Per germline, CDR1 SGHNT and CDR2 YYREEE (reference sequence). The ends lost 4 bases at V and 7 bases at J; junction bases unmatched: 6. The CDR3 spans 13 residues. In nucleotides, the CDR3 is TGTGCCAGCAGCGTAGGACAGGGCTCTGGCTACACCTTC. Protein sequence: CASSVGQGSGYTF.

In its sample, this clone was seen once. J is TRBJ2-5 and V is TRBV5-6; 7 bases are shared with TRBD1. With 2 bases clipped from V and 2 bases from J, the junction kept 3 bases outside the gene matches. The CDR3 is 14 residues long. The germline CDR1 and CDR2 sequences are SGHDT and YYEEEE. The CDR3 is CASSLRGRQETQYF. The CDR3 DNA is TGTGCCAGCAGCTTAAGGGGGCGGCAAGAGACCCAGTACTTC.

The V call is TRBV15, the J call TRBJ2-2; TRBD2 is a possible D gene (6 bases). The ends were cut back, 0 bases at V and 7 bases at J, with 12 bases in the middle. The CDR3 spans 15 residues. Germline V gene sequence: CDR1 LNHNV, CDR2 YYDKDF (reference sequence). CDR3 coding DNA: TGTGCCACCAGCAGAGATCCACTAGCAGGCGGGGAGCTGTTTTTT. Its protein product is CATSRDPLAGGELFF.

This clone was detected only once. The V and J genes are TRBV4-1 and TRBJ2-3; 8 bases are shared with TRBD2. Losses at the gene ends were 3 bases for V and 3 bases for J; bases not matched to a gene: 5. This CDR3 region has 15 residues. Germline lookup yields CDR1 MGHRA and CDR2 YSYEKL. The CDR3 spells CASSQSGGRTDTQYF. CDR3 DNA: TGCGCCAGCAGCCAGAGCGGGGGAAGGACAGATACGCAGTATTTT.

This rearrangement joins TRBV29-1 to TRBJ1-4; 7 bases line up with TRBD1. V dropped 4 bases and J dropped 3; count of bases not matched to a gene: 8. Germline V gene lookup returns CDR1 SQVTM and CDR2 ANQGSEA. The CDR3 runs to 15 residues. DNA for the CDR3: TGCAGCGTTGGCGTCAGGGGGACGGCTAATGAAAAACTGTTTTTT. Translated, it gives CSVGVRGTANEKLFF. Full variable domain (outside the CDR3, taken from reference TRBV29-1 and TRBJ1-4): SAVISQKPSRDICQRGTSLTIQCQVDSQVTMMFWYRQQPGQSLTLIATANQGSEATYESGFVIDKFPISRPNLTFSTLTVSNMSPEDSSIYLCSVGVRGTANEKLFFGSGTQLSVL.

This clone has a handful of counts. The chain carries TRBV7-9 and TRBJ1-5; TRBD1 aligns across 9 bases. The CDR3 has 12 residues. Germline CDR1 is SEHNR and CDR2 is FQNEAQ (reference sequence). V trimming: 4 bases; J trimming: 10 bases; junction bases outside the gene matches: 2. CDR3 nucleotides: TGTGCCAGCAGCTGGGGACAGGGCCCCCAGCATTTT. Its protein product is CASSWGQGPQHF.

This clone was found once. The chain links TRBV5-1 to TRBJ2-3, with a weak D call TRBD1 (6 bases). Trimming cost V 4 bases and J 2 bases, with 11 bases left between them. The length of the CDR3 is 14 residues. CDR1 and CDR2 (germline): SGHRS, YFSETQ. The CDR3 is CASSLDRHTDTQYF. The CDR3 DNA sequence: TGCGCCAGCAGCCTCGACAGGCACACAGATACGCAGTATTTT.

This clone appeared once. V usage is TRBV7-9 and J usage is TRBJ2-7; 7 bases line up with TRBD1. The CDR3 runs 15 residues. Germline values: CDR1 SEHNR, CDR2 FQNEAQ (reference sequence). J was trimmed by 5 bases and V by 5 bases; bases with no gene match: 12. CDR3 amino acids: CASSTLGGRGDEQYF. The CDR3 coding sequence is TGTGCCAGCAGCACCTTAGGGGGCAGGGGAGACGAGCAGTACTTC.

V and J are TRBV5-8 and TRBJ2-3, with D possibly being TRBD2 (5 bases). V was trimmed by 0 bases and J by 1 base, leaving 12 bases between them. Germline V lookup: CDR1 SGHTS, CDR2 YDEGEE. CDR3 length: 16 residues. The CDR3 here is CASSLAMSGRTDTQYF. In DNA form, the CDR3 reads TGTGCCAGCAGCTTGGCGATGAGCGGACGCACAGATACGCAGTATTTT.

This chain links TRBV7-6 with TRBJ2-2; D remains ambiguous. CDR3 size: 14 residues. Trimming stripped 5 bases from V and 1 base from J, with 8 bases between. CDR1 and CDR2 (germline): SGHVS, FNYEAQ. The CDR3 spells CASSPQGNTGELFF. The CDR3 region has the DNA TGTGCCAGCAGCCCTCAAGGGAACACCGGGGAGCTGTTTTTT. Complete variable domain (other parts from reference TRBV7-6 and TRBJ2-2): GAGVSQSPRYKVTKRGQDVALRCDPISGHVSLYWYRQALGQGPEFLTYFNYEAQQDKSGLPNDRFSAERPEGSISTLTIQRTEQRDSAMYRCASSPQGNTGELFFGEGSRLTVL.

V and J are TRBV5-1 and TRBJ1-6; 9 bases line up with TRBD1. The CDR3 is made up of 17 amino acids. Germline trimming cut 0 bases from V and 7 bases from J; bases unmatched to any gene: 8. Germline V gene data show CDR1 as SGHRS and CDR2 as YFSETQ. The CDR3 coding sequence is TGCGCCAGCAGCTTGGACAGGGGGCGCAGTAAAAATTCACCCCTCCACTTT. The encoded protein is CASSLDRGRSKNSPLHF.

This chain connects TRBV19 to TRBJ2-7; D gene unclear. Germline-derived CDR1 and CDR2 are LNHDA and SQIVND (reference sequence). The CDR3 is made up of 14 amino acids. Deletions cut 8 bases from V and 8 bases from J, with 22 bases between. CDR3 sequence (DNA): TGTGCCAGTCGTGAGCCGGGCCACATTTGGAAGCAGTACTTC. It is translated as CASREPGHIWKQYF.

The chain recombines TRBV9 with TRBJ2-7, with TRBD2 matching 9 bases. CDR3 length: 15 amino acids. The V gene end was trimmed by 0 bases and the J gene end by 2 bases; junction bases not matched to a gene: 3. Germline V gene data show CDR1 as SGDLS and CDR2 as YYNGEE. CDR3 sequence reads: CASSVGGGGTYEQYF. The CDR3 DNA sequence: TGTGCCAGCAGCGTAGGCGGGGGGGGAACCTACGAGCAGTACTTC.

V and J are TRBV14 and TRBJ2-7, with D perhaps TRBD1 or TRBD2 (6 bases each). V was clipped by 4 bases and J by 2 bases, with 12 bases between them. Looked up from germline, CDR1 is SGHDN and CDR2 is FVKESK. This CDR3 comprises 14 residues. DNA of the CDR3: TGTGCCAGCAGCCCCCGGGGGCGGACCTACGAGCAGTACTTC. Protein: CASSPRGRTYEQYF.

The gene calls are TRBV27 and TRBJ2-7; D is unresolved. Trimming removed 2 bases from V and 0 bases from J, with 8 bases in between. CDR1 and CDR2 from the germline V gene are MNHEY and SMNVEV (reference sequence). This CDR3 is built from 14 residues. DNA for the CDR3: TGTGCCAGCAGTTTAGGGCGGAGCTCCTACGAGCAGTACTTC. It translates to CASSLGRSSYEQYF.

The chain has TRBV6-1 and TRBJ1-3; no firm D call. The CDR3 extends over 12 amino acids. Trimming removed 6 bases at V and 4 bases at J, with 7 bases between. CDR1 is MNHNS and CDR2 is SASEGT in the germline V gene. CDR3 amino acids: CASSPSGNTIYF. CDR3 in DNA: TGTGCCAGCAGCCCGTCCGGAAACACCATATATTTT.

The chain employs TRBV6-5 and TRBJ2-7; TRBD1 aligns across 8 bases. The V gene end was trimmed by 5 bases and the J gene end by 2 bases; junction bases not matched to a gene: 5. Germline V CDR1 and CDR2: MNHEY, SVGAGI. There are 14 residues in the CDR3. CDR3 bases: TGTGCCAGCAGTCGGGACAGGCCCCCCTACGAGCAGTACTTC. This encodes CASSRDRPPYEQYF.

V and J are TRBV30 and TRBJ1-1; D not certain. CDR1 and CDR2 from the germline V gene are GTSNPN and SVGIG (reference sequence). The CDR3 extends over 13 amino acids. Between the trimmed V and J ends, which lost 0 bases and 3 bases, there was a span of 8 bases. CDR3 in DNA: TGTGCCTGGAGTGTCCGGACTGACACTGAAGCTTTCTTT. Encoded protein: CAWSVRTDTEAFF.

The chain recombines TRBV30 with TRBJ1-1; 9 bases map to TRBD1. The V gene's germline CDR1 is GTSNPN and CDR2 SVGIG (reference sequence). Trimming removed 2 bases from V and 1 base from J; junction bases left unmatched: 8. The length of the CDR3 is 16 residues. The CDR3 nucleotides read TGTGCCTGGAGTCCTAGGGGGGACAGGGCGAACACTGAAGCTTTCTTT. It specifies CAWSPRGDRANTEAFF.

CDR3 sequence: CASGLVGSLSGNTIYF. Here the CDR3 DNA reads TGTGCTAGTGGTTTGGTAGGCTCCCTCTCTGGAAACACCATATATTTT. The chain recombines TRBV12-5 with TRBJ1-3; D unclear. Trimming stripped 0 bases from V and 0 bases from J, with 9 bases between. The CDR3 runs to 16 residues. Germline V lookup: CDR1 LGHNT, CDR2 FRNRAP.

This rearrangement joins TRBV2 to TRBJ2-7; D gene uncertain. The germline V gene has CDR1 SNHLY and CDR2 FYNNEI. V dropped 7 bases and J dropped 1 base, with 5 bases sitting between them. The CDR3 runs to 11 residues. CDR3 sequence reads: CASTPSYEQYF. The CDR3 DNA reads as TGTGCCAGCACCCCTTCCTACGAGCAGTACTTC.

V is TRBV9 and J is TRBJ1-5; the D gene is possibly TRBD1 (6 bases). The CDR3 extends over 14 amino acids. Germline lookup yields CDR1 SGDLS and CDR2 YYNGEE. Trimming stripped 3 bases from V and 3 bases from J, with 10 bases between. The CDR3 loop is CASSARTDNQPQHF. CDR3 DNA: TGTGCCAGCAGCGCCCGGACAGACAATCAGCCCCAGCATTTT. The full variable domain, its missing parts supplied by reference TRBV9 and TRBJ1-5, is DSGVTQTPKHLITATGQRVTLRCSPRSGDLSVYWYQQSLDQGLQFLIQYYNGEERAKGNILERFSAQQFPDLHSELNLSSLELGDSALYFCASSARTDNQPQHFGDGTRLSIL.

V gene TRBV6-1 combines with J gene TRBJ2-4, with TRBD2 matching over 13 bases. This CDR3 is built from 15 residues. The germline V gene encodes CDR1 MNHNS and CDR2 SASEGT. Trimming cost V 5 bases and J 9 bases; bases outside gene matches: 7. CDR3 region: CASSWTSGRGGIQYF. The DNA of the CDR3 is TGTGCCAGCAGTTGGACTAGCGGGAGAGGAGGCATTCAGTACTTC.

V is TRBV5-4 and J is TRBJ2-1; 7 bases align to TRBD1. From germline, CDR1 is SGHNT and CDR2 YYREEE (reference sequence). This CDR3 spans 15 amino acids. Germline trimming cut 4 bases from V and 2 bases from J; bases unmatched to any gene: 6. CDR3 amino acids: CASSTDRVTYNEQFF. The CDR3 coding sequence is TGTGCCAGCAGCACTGACAGGGTAACCTACAATGAGCAGTTCTTC. Filled out from reference TRBV5-4 and TRBJ2-1, the complete variable domain reads ETGVTQSPTHLIKTRGQQVTLRCSSQSGHNTVSWYQQALGQGPQFIFQYYREEENGRGNFPPRFSGLQFPNYSSELNVNALELDDSALYLCASSTDRVTYNEQFFGPGTRLTVL.

This clone was detected only a few times. The V call is TRBV19, the J call TRBJ2-7, with D perhaps matching TRBD1 (6 bases). This CDR3 contains 14 residues. V lost 5 bases, J lost 0 bases, and 11 bases lay in between. CDR1 and CDR2 from the germline V gene are LNHDA and SQIVND (reference sequence). CDR3 DNA: TGTGCCAGTAGTGCGACAGGTAGCTCCTACGAGCAGTACTTC. Encoded protein: CASSATGSSYEQYF.

This rearrangement joins TRBV19 to TRBJ2-7; 7 bases are a match to TRBD2. Germline V gene lookup returns CDR1 LNHDA and CDR2 SQIVND (reference sequence). This CDR3 is 13 amino acids long. V trimming: 1 base; J trimming: 3 bases; junction bases outside the gene matches: 0. In DNA form, the CDR3 reads TGTGCCAGTAGTATAGGGACTAGCTACGAGCAGTACTTC. Protein product: CASSIGTSYEQYF.

V is TRBV10-3 and J is TRBJ2-7; D is unclear. The CDR3 is 15 residues long. V shed 1 base and J shed 0 bases, with 10 bases lying between them. Germline-derived CDR1 and CDR2 are ENHRY and SYGVKD. The CDR3 region has the DNA TGTGCCATCAGTGAGTTGGCAGGAAGCTCCTACGAGCAGTACTTC. It encodes CAISELAGSSYEQYF.

The chain combines TRBV6-5 with TRBJ2-7; D is unclear. Trimming removed 2 bases from V and 5 bases from J, with 16 bases in between. The CDR3 runs to 15 residues. Looked up from germline, CDR1 is MNHEY and CDR2 is SVGAGI. CDR3 bases: TGTGCCAGCAGTTACAACACCCCGGAGCCCCACGAGCAGTACTTC. It yields the protein CASSYNTPEPHEQYF.

V is TRBV2 and J is TRBJ2-2; TRBD1 matches 7 bases. The ends lost 9 bases at V and 5 bases at J; junction bases unmatched: 3. CDR3 length: 12 residues. CDR1 is SNHLY and CDR2 is FYNNEI in the germline V gene. The DNA for the CDR3 is TGTGCCAGGACGGGACAGACCGGGGAGCTGTTTTTT. Its translation is CARTGQTGELFF. The full variable domain, completed using reference TRBV2 and TRBJ2-2, is EPEVTQTPSHQVTQMGQEVILRCVPISNHLYFYWYRQILGQKVEFLVSFYNNEISEKSEIFDDQFSVERPDGSNFTLKIRSTKLEDSAMYFCARTGQTGELFFGEGSRLTVL.

This chain connects TRBV5-1 to TRBJ2-7, with 8 nucleotides matching TRBD1. After removal of 0 bases from V and 3 bases from J, the junction contained 14 bases not matched to a gene. Germline loops: CDR1 SGHRS, CDR2 YFSETQ. The CDR3 consists of 18 residues. Written as DNA, the CDR3 is TGCGCCAGCAGCTTGGGGCCTACCTTTGACAGGGGCTACTACGAGCAGTACTTC. It codes for CASSLGPTFDRGYYEQYF.